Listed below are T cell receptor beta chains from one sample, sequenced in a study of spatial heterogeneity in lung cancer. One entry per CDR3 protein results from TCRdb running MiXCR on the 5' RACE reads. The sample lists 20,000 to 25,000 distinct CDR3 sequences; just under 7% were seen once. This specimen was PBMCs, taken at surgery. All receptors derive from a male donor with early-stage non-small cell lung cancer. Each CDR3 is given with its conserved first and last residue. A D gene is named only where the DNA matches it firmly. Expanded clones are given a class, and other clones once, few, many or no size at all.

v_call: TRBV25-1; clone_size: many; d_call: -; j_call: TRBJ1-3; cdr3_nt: TGTGCCAGCAGACCATCCGGGGGCAGATACACCATATATTTT; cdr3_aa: CASRPSGGRYTIYF
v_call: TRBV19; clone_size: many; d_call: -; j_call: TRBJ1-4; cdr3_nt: TGTGCCAGTACCCCATATGGGGGGGGACATAATGAAAAACTGTTTTTT; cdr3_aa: CASTPYGGGHNEKLFF
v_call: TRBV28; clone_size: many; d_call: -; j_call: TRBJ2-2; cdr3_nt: TGTGCCAGCAGGCCCGGCACAGAGAACACCGGGGAGCTGTTTTTT; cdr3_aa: CASRPGTENTGELFF
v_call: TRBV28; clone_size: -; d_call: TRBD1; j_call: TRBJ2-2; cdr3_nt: TGTGCCAGCAGACATCCAACCGGGACAGATACCGGGGAGCTGTTTTTT; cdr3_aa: CASRHPTGTDTGELFF
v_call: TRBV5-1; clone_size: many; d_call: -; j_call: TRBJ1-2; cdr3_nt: TGCGCCAGCAGCGGGGGGACGGATGGCTACACCTTC; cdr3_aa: CASSGGTDGYTF
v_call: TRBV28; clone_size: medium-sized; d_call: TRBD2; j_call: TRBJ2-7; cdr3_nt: TGTGCCAGCAGTTTATCCGGGCTAGCGGTCTACGAGCAGTACTTC; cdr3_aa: CASSLSGLAVYEQYF
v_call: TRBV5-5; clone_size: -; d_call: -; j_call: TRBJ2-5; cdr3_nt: TGTGCCAGCAGCTTGGTTCCAGAAGAGACCCAGTACTTC; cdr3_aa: CASSLVPEETQYF
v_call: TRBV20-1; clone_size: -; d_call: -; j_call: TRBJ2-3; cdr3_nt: TGCAGTGCTAGTTGGTCCGGTACTTATTCAGATACGCAGTATTTT; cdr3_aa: CSASWSGTYSDTQYF
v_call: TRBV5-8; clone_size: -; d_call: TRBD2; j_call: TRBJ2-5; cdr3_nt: TGTGCCAGCAGCTTGGGACTAGCGGGAGCTCGGGAGACCCAGTACTTC; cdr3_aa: CASSLGLAGARETQYF
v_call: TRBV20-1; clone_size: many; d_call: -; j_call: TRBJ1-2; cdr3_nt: TGCAGTGCCGTCCCGACCGATGGCTACACCTTC; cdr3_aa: CSAVPTDGYTF
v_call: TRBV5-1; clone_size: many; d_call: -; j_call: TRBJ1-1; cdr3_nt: TGCGCCAGCAGCGGGCGGGACGGGTTGAACACTGAAGCTTTCTTT; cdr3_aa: CASSGRDGLNTEAFF
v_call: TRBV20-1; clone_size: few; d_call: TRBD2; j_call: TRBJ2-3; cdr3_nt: TGCAGTGCTACCCAATTTGGACTAGCGGGAGCAGATACGCAGTATTTT; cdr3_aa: CSATQFGLAGADTQYF
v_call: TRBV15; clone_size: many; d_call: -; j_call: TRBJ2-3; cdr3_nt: TGTGCCACTACCGAGGGGGACACAGATACGCAGTATTTT; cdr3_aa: CATTEGDTDTQYF
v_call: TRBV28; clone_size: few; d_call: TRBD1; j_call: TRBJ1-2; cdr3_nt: TGTGCCAGCAGTTTAAACCTGGACAGGCCCTATGGCTACACCTTC; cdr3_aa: CASSLNLDRPYGYTF
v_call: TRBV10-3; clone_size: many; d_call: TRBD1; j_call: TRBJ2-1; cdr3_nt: TGTGCCATCAGTGCAGGGACAGGTTACAATGAGCAGTTCTTC; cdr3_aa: CAISAGTGYNEQFF
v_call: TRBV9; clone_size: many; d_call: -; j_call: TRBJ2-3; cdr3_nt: TGTGCCAGCAGCGTAGTAGCGACCACAGATACGCAGTATTTT; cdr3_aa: CASSVVATTDTQYF
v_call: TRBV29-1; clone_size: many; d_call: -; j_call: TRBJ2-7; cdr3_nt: TGCAGCGTTGCGGGTCACTACGAGCAGTACTTC; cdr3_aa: CSVAGHYEQYF
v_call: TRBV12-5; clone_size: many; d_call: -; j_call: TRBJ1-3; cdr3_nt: TGTGCTAGTGGTTGGGTTGGACAGACGAGCTCTGGAAACACCATATATTTT; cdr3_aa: CASGWVGQTSSGNTIYF
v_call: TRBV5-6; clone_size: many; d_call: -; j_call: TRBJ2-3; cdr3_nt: TGTGCCAGCAGCTTGGCTGGCATGCGAGATACGCAGTATTTT; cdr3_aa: CASSLAGMRDTQYF
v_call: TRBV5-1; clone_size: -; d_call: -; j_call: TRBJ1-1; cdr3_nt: TGCGCCAGCACTTATGATCAGGGATCCGGAGCTTTCTTT; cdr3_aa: CASTYDQGSGAFF
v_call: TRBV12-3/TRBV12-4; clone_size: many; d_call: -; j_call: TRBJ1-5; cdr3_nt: TGTGCCAGCAGTGGACAGACGAATCAGCCCCAGCATTTT; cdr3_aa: CASSGQTNQPQHF
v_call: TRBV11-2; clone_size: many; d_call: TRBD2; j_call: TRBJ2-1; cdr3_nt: TGTGCCAGCAGCTACCTCCGCGGGAGGTCGGGGAATGAGCAGTTCTTC; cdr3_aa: CASSYLRGRSGNEQFF
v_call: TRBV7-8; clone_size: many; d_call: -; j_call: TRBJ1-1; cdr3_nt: TGTGCCAGCAGCTTAGGACAGTCCCGCTCTGAAGCTTTCTTT; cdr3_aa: CASSLGQSRSEAFF
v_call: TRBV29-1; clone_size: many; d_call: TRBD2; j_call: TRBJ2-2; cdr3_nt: TGCAGCGTTCAGCGGGAGAACACCGGGGAGCTGTTTTTT; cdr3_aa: CSVQRENTGELFF
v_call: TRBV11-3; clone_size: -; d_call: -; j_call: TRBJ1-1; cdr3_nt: TGTGCCAGCAGCTTAGGATTAGGGTTGAACACTGAAGCTTTCTTT; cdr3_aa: CASSLGLGLNTEAFF
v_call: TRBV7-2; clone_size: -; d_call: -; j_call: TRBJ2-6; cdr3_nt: TGTGCCAGCAGCTTAAGACTGGGACGGATCTCTGGGGCCAACGTCCTGACTTTC; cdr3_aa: CASSLRLGRISGANVLTF
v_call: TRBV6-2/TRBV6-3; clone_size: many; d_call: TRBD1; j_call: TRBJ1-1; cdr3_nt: TGTGCCAGCAGTACCCCGGACAGGGGGGAGTTGAACACTGAAGCTTTCTTT; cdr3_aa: CASSTPDRGELNTEAFF
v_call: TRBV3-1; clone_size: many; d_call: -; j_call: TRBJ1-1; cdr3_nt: TGTGCCAGCAGCCAAGCCCCCGGGGCGTCGGGGGGGAACACTGAAGCTTTCTTT; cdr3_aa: CASSQAPGASGGNTEAFF
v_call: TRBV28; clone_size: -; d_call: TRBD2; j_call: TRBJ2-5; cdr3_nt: TGTGCCAGCAGTCCCCCACTAGCGGGATTGGAGGCCCAGTACTTC; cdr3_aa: CASSPPLAGLEAQYF
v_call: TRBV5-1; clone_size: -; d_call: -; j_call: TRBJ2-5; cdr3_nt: TGCGCCAGCAGCTTGGTGGCTACACAAGAGACCCAGTACTTC; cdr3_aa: CASSLVATQETQYF
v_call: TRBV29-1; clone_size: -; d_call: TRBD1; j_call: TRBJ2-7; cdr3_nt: TGCAGCGTTAGTGGGACAGGGGGTAACGAGCAGTACTTC; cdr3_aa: CSVSGTGGNEQYF
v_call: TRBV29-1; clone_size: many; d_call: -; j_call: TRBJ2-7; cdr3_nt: TGCAGCGCCACAGGACGTAATTTTCACGAGCAGTACTTC; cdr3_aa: CSATGRNFHEQYF
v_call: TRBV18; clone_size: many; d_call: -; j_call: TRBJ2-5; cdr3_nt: TGTGCCAGCTCACCAACCCAAGAGACCCAGTACTTC; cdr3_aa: CASSPTQETQYF
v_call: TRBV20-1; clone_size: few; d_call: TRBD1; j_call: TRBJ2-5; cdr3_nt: TGCAGTGCCACGACAGGGAGAGAGACCCAGTACTTC; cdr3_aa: CSATTGRETQYF
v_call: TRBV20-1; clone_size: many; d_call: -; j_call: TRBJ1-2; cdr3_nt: TGCAGTGCTAGAGATCCAGGGCACGGCCACCCCTTC; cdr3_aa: CSARDPGHGHPF
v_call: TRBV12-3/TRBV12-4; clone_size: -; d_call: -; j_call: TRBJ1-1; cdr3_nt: TGTGCCACCGGGCTCTTGAACACTGAAGCTTTCTTT; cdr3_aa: CATGLLNTEAFF
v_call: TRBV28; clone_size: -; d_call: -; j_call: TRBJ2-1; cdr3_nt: TGTGCCAGCAACCCAGGGGCTAGCGGCAACAATGAGCAGTTCTTC; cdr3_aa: CASNPGASGNNEQFF
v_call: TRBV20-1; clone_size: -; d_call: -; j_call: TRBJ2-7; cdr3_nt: TGCAGTGCTTCGACAGGAAATACCTACGAGCAGTACTTC; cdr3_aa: CSASTGNTYEQYF
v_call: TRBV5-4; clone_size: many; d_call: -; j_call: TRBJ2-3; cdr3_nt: TGTGCCAGCAGCTCGCTACGGACCCGCACAGATACGCAGTATTTT; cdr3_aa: CASSSLRTRTDTQYF
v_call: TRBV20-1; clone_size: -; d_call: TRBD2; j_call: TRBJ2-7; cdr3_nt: TGCAGTGCCTTTCTAGCGGGAAGTCTCGAGCAGTACTTC; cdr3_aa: CSAFLAGSLEQYF
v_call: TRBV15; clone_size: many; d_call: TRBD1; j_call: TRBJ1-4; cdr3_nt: TGTGCCACCAGCAGCTATCACAGGGGAGGGGATGAAAAACTGTTTTTT; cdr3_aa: CATSSYHRGGDEKLFF
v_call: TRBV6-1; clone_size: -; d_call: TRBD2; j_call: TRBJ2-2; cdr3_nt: TGTGCCAGCAGTGCACTTAGCGGGGGGTCTAGATCGAACACCGGGGAGCTGTTTTTT; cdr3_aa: CASSALSGGSRSNTGELFF
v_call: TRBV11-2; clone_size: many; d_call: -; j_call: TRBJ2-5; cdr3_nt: TGTGCCAGCAGCTTAGATTGGCGGAGAGAGACCCAGTACTTC; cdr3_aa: CASSLDWRRETQYF
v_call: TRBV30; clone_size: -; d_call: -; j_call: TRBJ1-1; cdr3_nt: TGTGCCTGGACGGGCCGAAGGGGGGGCACTGAAGCTTTCTTT; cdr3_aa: CAWTGRRGGTEAFF
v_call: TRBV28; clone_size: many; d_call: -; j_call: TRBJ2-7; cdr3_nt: TGTGCCAGCAGTTTAGGAGTCCACTACGAGCAGTACTTC; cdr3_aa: CASSLGVHYEQYF
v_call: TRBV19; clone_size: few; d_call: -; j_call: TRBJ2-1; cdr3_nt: TGTGCCAGTAGTAGGGATAGGGTTTACAATGAGCAGTTCTTC; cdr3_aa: CASSRDRVYNEQFF
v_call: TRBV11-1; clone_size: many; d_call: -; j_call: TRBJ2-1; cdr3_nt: TGTGCCAGCAGCCATTACTCCTTTGAGCAGTTCTTC; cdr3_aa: CASSHYSFEQFF
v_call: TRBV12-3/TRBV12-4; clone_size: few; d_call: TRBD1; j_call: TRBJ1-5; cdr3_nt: TGTGCCAGCAGTTCCCAGACAGGGAGACCTAATCAGCCCCAGCATTTT; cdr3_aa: CASSSQTGRPNQPQHF
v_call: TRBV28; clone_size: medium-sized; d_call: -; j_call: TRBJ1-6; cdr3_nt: TGTGCCAGCAGTTTATCGGGGCCTAATTCACCCCTCCACTTT; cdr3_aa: CASSLSGPNSPLHF
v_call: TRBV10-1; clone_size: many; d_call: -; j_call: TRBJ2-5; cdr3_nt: TGCGCCAGCAGTGAGTCTGCGGGTTGGGAGACCCAGTACTTC; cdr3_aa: CASSESAGWETQYF
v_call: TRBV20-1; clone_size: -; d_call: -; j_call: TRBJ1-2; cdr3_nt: TGCAGTGCTAGGTCTACCGAGGTTCGCGGCTACACCTTC; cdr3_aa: CSARSTEVRGYTF
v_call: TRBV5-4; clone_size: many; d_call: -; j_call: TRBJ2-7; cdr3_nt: TGTGCCAGCAGCTTGGTGGGGGGAGCGAGGTCCTACGAGCAGTACTTC; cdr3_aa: CASSLVGGARSYEQYF
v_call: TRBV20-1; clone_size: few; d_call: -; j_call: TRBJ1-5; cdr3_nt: TGCAGTGCTAGAGATGTACTGGTGGGGCCCCAGCATTTT; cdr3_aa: CSARDVLVGPQHF